What follows are 13 T cell receptor beta chains derived from one specimen sequenced in a study of cytomegalovirus exposure and HLA in healthy donors. The PCR contained 60 Vbeta and 13 Jbeta primers. Some clones are missing from TCRdb's copy, which holds only in-frame ones; the method was immunoSEQ multiplex PCR. In the table there are about 190,000 clones, approximately 81% of which are singletons. The source material was PBMCs. These receptors all come from a male donor in good health and CMV-seronegative.

This clone was observed a handful of times. The chain couples TRBV27 to TRBJ1-2; the match to TRBD1 covers 8 bases. Germline-derived CDR1 and CDR2 are MNHEY and SMNVEV (reference sequence). Losses at the gene ends were 4 bases for V and 2 bases for J; bases not matched to a gene: 15. The CDR3 consists of 18 residues. CDR3 amino acids: CASSSALLRQGSNYGYTF. DNA of the CDR3: TGTGCCAGCAGTTCAGCCCTCCTTCGACAGGGGTCCAACTATGGCTACACCTTC.

V gene TRBV10-3 combines with J gene TRBJ2-7; weak D call: TRBD1 (6 bases). The germline V and J ends were trimmed by 5 bases and 6 bases, with 11 bases remaining between them. The CDR3 sequence is 12 residues long. The V gene's germline CDR1 is ENHRY and CDR2 SYGVKD. CDR3 nucleotides: TGTGCCATCAGTCCACAGGGTACCGAGCAGTACTTC. Residues: CAISPQGTEQYF.

Written as DNA, the CDR3 is TGTGCCAGCACTCAGGGTTACTATGGCTACACCTTC. This sequence encodes CASTQGYYGYTF. The chain uses TRBV27 and TRBJ1-2, with D possibly being TRBD1 (5 bases). The CDR3 length is 12 residues. Germline CDR1 reads MNHEY; CDR2 reads SMNVEV (reference sequence). V lost 7 bases and J 3 bases, leaving 9 bases between the germline ends.

J is TRBJ2-5 and V is TRBV11-2; D is unresolved. The CDR3 sequence is 12 residues long. Trimming took 5 bases from V and 5 from J, leaving 9 bases between them. Germline V lookup: CDR1 SGHAT, CDR2 FQNNGV. CDR3 sequence (DNA): TGTGCCAGCAGCCAAAACCGGGAGACCCAGTACTTC. It specifies CASSQNRETQYF. The whole variable domain, filled in from reference TRBV11-2 and TRBJ2-5, reads EAGVAQSPRYKIIEKRQSVAFWCNPISGHATLYWYQQILGQGPKLLIQFQNNGVVDDSQLPKDRFSAERLKGVDSTLKIQPAKLEDSAVYLCASSQNRETQYFGPGTRLLVL.

This clone was picked up a small number of times. V gene TRBV28 combines with J gene TRBJ2-6; D uncertain. CDR1 MDHEN and CDR2 SYDVKM come from the germline V gene. The V end was cut by 6 bases, the J end by 0 bases, with 6 bases between. CDR3 size: 14 residues. The CDR3 DNA follows: TGTGCCAGCAGAAAGAGCTCTGGGGCCAACGTCCTGACTTTC. Translating it yields CASRKSSGANVLTF.

This clone occurred a few times. The chain links TRBV7-2 to TRBJ1-5, with D unresolved. Germline CDR1 SGHTA, CDR2 FQGNSA. The CDR3 length is 15 residues. Trimming stripped 1 base from V and 0 bases from J, with 7 bases between. The CDR3 DNA is TGTGCCAGCAGCTTAGGAGAGCATAGCAATCAGCCCCAGCATTTT. Translation gives CASSLGEHSNQPQHF.

This chain links TRBV29-1 with TRBJ1-6, with 10 bases matching TRBD1. The V segment lost 6 bases and the J segment 8 bases; nucleotides outside the gene matches: 4. This CDR3 comprises 13 residues. Germline assignment: CDR1 SQVTM and CDR2 ANQGSEA. The CDR3 region is CSVTGTGDSPLHF. In nucleotides, the CDR3 is TGCAGCGTCACCGGGACAGGGGATTCACCCCTCCACTTT.

The rearrangement joins TRBV10-3 to TRBJ2-3; TRBD2 aligns across 9 bases. Looked up from germline, CDR1 is ENHRY and CDR2 is SYGVKD. The V segment lost 5 bases and the J segment 2 bases; nucleotides outside the gene matches: 14. There are 18 residues in the CDR3. The CDR3 loop reads CAISSTRGSGGYTDTQYF. CDR3 coding DNA: TGTGCCATCAGTTCTACTCGGGGTAGCGGGGGATACACAGATACGCAGTATTTT.

V usage is TRBV2 and J usage is TRBJ2-5; TRBD2 matches 13 bases. Germline values: CDR1 SNHLY, CDR2 FYNNEI. The V segment lost 2 bases and the J segment 13 bases; nucleotides outside the gene matches: 13. The CDR3 has 16 residues. The DNA for the CDR3 is TGTGCCAGCAGTGAAATTAGAACTAGCGGGGGGGGTCTCCGGTACTTC. This gives the protein CASSEIRTSGGGLRYF.

J is TRBJ2-5 and V is TRBV9, with 9 bases that match TRBD2. CDR1 SGDLS and CDR2 YYNGEE come from the germline V gene. J lost 5 bases, V lost 0 bases, and 8 bases had no gene match. This CDR3 region has 16 residues. CDR3 residues: CASSVDVAGDRETQYF. The CDR3 coding sequence is TGTGCCAGCAGCGTAGACGTAGCGGGGGACCGGGAGACCCAGTACTTC.

This chain connects TRBV4-1 to TRBJ1-4; possible D gene TRBD1, 5 bases. The germline gives CDR1 MGHRA, CDR2 YSYEKL. V was shortened by 1 base and J by 2 bases, with 11 bases between the two germline ends. The CDR3 has 16 residues. In nucleotides, the CDR3 is TGCGCCAGCAGCCAAGGCGGGGGGGGGACTAATGAAAAACTGTTTTTT. This gives the protein CASSQGGGGTNEKLFF.

The chain carries TRBV29-1 and TRBJ2-7; TRBD1 agrees at 8 bases. This CDR3 contains 11 residues. The V and J ends lost 7 bases and 4 bases, in that order; junction bases with no gene match: 3. Germline lookup yields CDR1 SQVTM and CDR2 ANQGSEA. The CDR3 DNA reads as TGCAGCGCCAGGACAGGGTACGAGCAGTACTTC. It encodes CSARTGYEQYF.

The chain couples TRBV27 to TRBJ2-3; 7 nucleotides line up with TRBD1. Germline CDR1 is MNHEY and CDR2 is SMNVEV (reference sequence). The CDR3 is 15 amino acids. After removal of 3 bases from V and 4 bases from J, the junction contained 7 bases not matched to a gene. The CDR3 is CASSFETGYADTQYF. In DNA form, the CDR3 reads TGTGCCAGCAGTTTTGAGACAGGGTATGCAGATACGCAGTATTTT.